One sample yielded the 27 T cell receptor beta chains listed below, sequenced in a study of post-analysis software for immune sequencing data (dated by TCRdb to 2014 to 2015). What the authors observed across the whole study: Roughly 5 TRBV segments, including TRBV5-6, TRBV5-1 and TRBV20-1, were significantly more frequent in patients than controls.

These TCRs' antigens remain unknown. The library was built by means of PCR. The reads were generated on an Illumina HiSeq 2500. To reduce PCR and sequencing biases, unique molecular identifiers were built into the TCR beta cDNA libraries. In TCRdb, the public reads were trimmed at Q25 with fastp and aligned with MiXCR, with productive beta chains retained. Entries that share a CDR3 protein sequence are merged under the most common genes and DNA. The sample includes some 260,000 distinct CDR3 sequences, with 36% observed a single time. Jointly, the top ten make up around 5.2% of the sample. Input material: blood. These receptors were obtained from a girl between 10 and 17 years old with multiple sclerosis.

This clonotype was seen at least ten times. CDR3 region: CASSPEGLAENNEQFF. The DNA of the CDR3 is TGTGCCAGCAGTCCTGAGGGACTAGCGGAAAACAATGAGCAGTTCTTC. The chain has TRBV3-1 and TRBJ2-1; TRBD2 agrees at 11 bases. This CDR3 has 16 residues. J lost 5 bases, V lost 6 bases, and 9 bases had no gene match. CDR1 and CDR2 (germline): LGHDT, YNNKEL (reference sequence).

This clonotype was seen at least ten times. This chain links TRBV29-1 with TRBJ1-1, with unresolved D. CDR3 length: 14 amino acids. The V end lost 5 bases, the J end lost 3 bases, and 16 bases lay between the germline ends. Germline loops: CDR1 SQVTM, CDR2 ANQGSEA. CDR3 loop: CSVRASGSYTEAFF. For the CDR3, the DNA is TGCAGCGTTCGCGCCTCCGGGTCCTACACTGAAGCTTTCTTT.

Worth noting for this clonotype: Sequence at one end of the junction differs from germline and may be a read error. The genes are TRBV14 and TRBJ1-1; no reliable D call. CDR1 and CDR2 from the germline V gene are SGHDN and FVKESK. This CDR3 is 14 amino acids long. The CDR3 spells CASSRYLGNTEAFF. In DNA form, the CDR3 reads TGTGCCAGCAGCCGATATTTGGGTAACACCGAAGCTTTCTTT.

The table lists this clonotype with a few counts. The rearrangement uses TRBV7-2 and TRBJ1-1, with 9 positions matching TRBD1. The junction had 11 bases not matched to a gene; V was cut back by 5 bases and J by 7 bases. Germline CDR1 and CDR2: SGHTA and FQGNSA. The CDR3 is 15 amino acids. CDR3 sequence: CASSLAWGQGYEAFF. The CDR3 bases are TGTGCCAGCAGCCTTGCGTGGGGACAGGGATATGAAGCTTTCTTT.

This clonotype was picked up many times. The CDR3: CASSLSRLGFNSPLHF. CDR3 nucleotide sequence: TGTGCCAGCAGCTTGAGTCGATTGGGTTTCAACTCACCCCTCCACTTT. The V and J genes are TRBV7-2 and TRBJ1-6; D is ambiguous. Germline assignment: CDR1 SGHTA and CDR2 FQGNSA. V was cut by 3 bases and J by 10 bases, with 19 bases left in between. CDR3 length: 16 amino acids. The full variable domain, completed using reference TRBV7-2 and TRBJ1-6, is GAGVSQSPSNKVTEKGKDVELRCDPISGHTALYWYRQSLGQGLEFLIYFQGNSAPDKSGLPSDRFSAERTGGSVSTLTIQRTQQEDSAVYLCASSLSRLGFNSPLHFGNGTRLTVT.

V and J are TRBV29-1 and TRBJ2-4, with 9 nucleotides matching TRBD1. The DNA matches TRBJ2-7 better at its end, which makes the J call doubtful. The CDR3 length is 15 residues. CDR1 is SQVTM and CDR2 is ANQGSEA in the germline V gene. The CDR3 sequence: CSVEDPDRGIDEQYF. CDR3 coding DNA: TGCAGCGTTGAAGACCCCGACAGGGGGATCGACGAGCAGTACTTC.

This chain connects TRBV3-1 to TRBJ2-4, with D tentatively TRBD2 (6 bases). The tail of the sequence fits TRBJ2-7 better, so the J call may be wrong. The V gene's germline CDR1 is LGHDT and CDR2 YNNKEL (reference sequence). CDR3 length: 14 residues. This chain's CDR3 is CASSQGSGAGEQYF. CDR3 bases: TGTGCCAGCAGCCAAGGATCGGGAGCGGGCGAGCAGTACTTC.

This clonotype occurred many times. The genes are TRBV29-1 and TRBJ2-1; perhaps TRBD1 as D (6 bases). The germline gives CDR1 SQVTM, CDR2 ANQGSEA. This CDR3 has 15 amino acids. V lost 1 base, J lost 3 bases, and 13 bases lay in between. The CDR3 sequence is CSVEGFPDSYNEQFF. In DNA form, the CDR3 reads TGCAGCGTTGAAGGTTTCCCGGACAGCTACAATGAGCAGTTCTTC.

This clonotype has at least ten counts. The CDR3 coding sequence is TGTGCCAGCAGCTTGGTGGGGGTGTACGGCCGGGAGACCCAGTACTTC. As protein: CASSLVGVYGRETQYF. This chain uses TRBV7-9 with TRBJ2-5; the D gene could be TRBD1 or TRBD2 (5 bases each). This CDR3 is 16 amino acids long. Germline V CDR1 and CDR2: SEHNR, FQNEAQ (reference sequence). The ends were cut back, 3 bases at V and 5 bases at J, with 19 bases in the middle.

The sample holds many counts of this clonotype. The chain recombines TRBV5-1 with TRBJ2-2; possible D gene TRBD2, 5 bases. Germline V gene data show CDR1 as SGHRS and CDR2 as YFSETQ. This CDR3 is 15 amino acids long. The germline V and J ends were trimmed by 0 bases and 1 base, with 7 bases remaining between them. The chain's CDR3 is CASSLDGGNTGELFF. The CDR3, as DNA: TGCGCCAGCAGCTTGGATGGAGGGAACACCGGGGAGCTGTTTTTT. Filled out from reference TRBV5-1 and TRBJ2-2, the complete variable domain reads KAGVTQTPRYLIKTRGQQVTLSCSPISGHRSVSWYQQTPGQGLQFLFEYFSETQRNKGNFPGRFSGRQFSNSRSEMNVSTLELGDSALYLCASSLDGGNTGELFFGEGSRLTVL.

The J gene is TRBJ1-2, the V gene TRBV12-3 or TRBV12-4; 8 positions agree with TRBD1. With V trimmed by 5 bases and J by 7 bases, 12 bases remained unmatched. The CDR3 runs to 15 residues. Written as DNA, the CDR3 is TGTGCCAGCAGTCCCTGGACAGGGAAGGACGGTGGCTACACCTTC. Protein product: CASSPWTGKDGGYTF.

This clonotype has only a few counts. The chain recombines TRBV6-4 with TRBJ2-6; no clear D. The CDR3 has 16 amino acids. V dropped 3 bases and J dropped 0 bases, with 9 bases sitting between them. Germline lookup yields CDR1 MRHNA and CDR2 SNTAGT. The CDR3 here is CASSDTGSSGANVLTF. The DNA of the CDR3 is TGTGCCAGCAGTGATACTGGTAGCTCTGGGGCCAACGTCCTGACTTTC.

Notes on this clonotype: This sequence may be a read error, since a much larger clone differs from it by one base. V is TRBV12-3 or TRBV12-4 and J is TRBJ2-1; 7 bases fit TRBD1. Near its end, the DNA agrees better with TRBJ2-7, so the J call may be wrong. The CDR3 length is 12 residues. CDR3 sequence reads: CASSDRVGEQYF. In DNA form, the CDR3 reads TGTGCCAGCAGCGACAGGGTGGGTGAGCAGTACTTC.

This clonotype was observed many times. J is TRBJ2-1 and V is TRBV5-1; 8 nucleotides align to TRBD1. The germline gives CDR1 SGHRS, CDR2 YFSETQ. V lost 4 bases to trimming and J lost 7 bases; unmatched junction nucleotides: 16. There are 17 residues in the CDR3. In DNA, the CDR3 is TGCGCCAGCAGCCAAAATCCGATACCCGACAGGGGAAATGAGCAGTTCTTC. Translating gives CASSQNPIPDRGNEQFF. The full variable domain, completed using reference TRBV5-1 and TRBJ2-1, is KAGVTQTPRYLIKTRGQQVTLSCSPISGHRSVSWYQQTPGQGLQFLFEYFSETQRNKGNFPGRFSGRQFSNSRSEMNVSTLELGDSALYLCASSQNPIPDRGNEQFFGPGTRLTVL.

This clonotype has more than one count but fewer than ten. The chain links TRBV12-3 or TRBV12-4 to TRBJ1-5, with D unresolved. The CDR3 is made up of 14 amino acids. V lost 3 bases and J lost 4, with 10 bases in between. Written as DNA, the CDR3 is TGTGCCAGCAGTTTCGGACGGACTAATCAGCCCCAGCATTTT. Amino acids: CASSFGRTNQPQHF.

This clonotype was seen ten or more times. This sequence joins TRBV20-1 and TRBJ2-7, with D possibly being TRBD1 (7 bases). CDR1 DFQATT and CDR2 SNEGSKA come from the germline V gene (reference sequence). V was trimmed by 1 base and J by 5 bases, leaving 15 bases between them. The CDR3 extends over 14 amino acids. The CDR3 loop reads CSARARGTVNEQYF. The CDR3 bases are TGCAGTGCTAGAGCCCGCGGGACAGTTAACGAGCAGTACTTC.

This clonotype was found many times. V is TRBV29-1 and J is TRBJ1-2; D uncertain. V shed 4 bases and J shed 8 bases, with 11 bases lying between them. Germline V gene data show CDR1 as SQVTM and CDR2 as ANQGSEA. The CDR3 totals 11 residues. The CDR3 nucleotides are TGCAGCGTTGGAACGGAGGGAGGCTACACCTTC. Encoded protein: CSVGTEGGYTF.

The rearrangement uses TRBV20-1 and TRBJ2-1; 11 positions match TRBD2. In germline, CDR1 is DFQATT, CDR2 SNEGSKA (reference sequence). Losses at the gene ends were 2 bases for V and 0 bases for J; bases not matched to a gene: 3. The CDR3 covers 16 residues. CDR3 region: CSARRLAGNSYNEQFF. For the CDR3, the DNA is TGCAGTGCTAGAAGACTAGCGGGGAACTCCTACAATGAGCAGTTCTTC.

This clonotype has at least ten counts. The chain is built from TRBV29-1 and TRBJ2-3; 11 bases are shared with TRBD2. The V segment lost 3 bases and the J segment 5 bases; nucleotides outside the gene matches: 4. This CDR3 is 14 amino acids long. From germline, CDR1 is SQVTM and CDR2 ANQGSEA. CDR3 sequence (DNA): TGCAGCGTTGAGATAGCGGGGGGGCGAGATACGCAGTATTTT. This gives the protein CSVEIAGGRDTQYF.

V usage is TRBV12-3 or TRBV12-4 and J usage is TRBJ2-3; 11 bases are a match to TRBD2. This CDR3 contains 15 residues. With V trimmed by 7 bases and J by 3 bases, 6 bases remained unmatched. As DNA, the CDR3 is TGTGCCAGCAATGCCCTAGCGGGAGGAACAGATACGCAGTATTTT. This sequence encodes CASNALAGGTDTQYF.

Concerning this clonotype: A read error may produce the germline difference seen at one junction end. The chain recombines TRBV7-6 with TRBJ2-3; 8 bases are a match to TRBD1. Looked up from germline, CDR1 is SGHVS and CDR2 is FNYEAQ. This CDR3 has 17 residues. The CDR3 region is CVSSLVSTGANTDTQYF. In DNA, the CDR3 is TGTGTCAGCAGCTTAGTGTCGACAGGGGCTAACACAGATACGCAGTATTTT. The whole variable domain, filled in from reference TRBV7-6 and TRBJ2-3, reads GAGVSQSPRYKVTKRGQDVALRCDPISGHVSLYWYRQALGQGPEFLTYFNYEAQQDKSGLPNDRFSAERPEGSISTLTIQRTEQRDSAMYRCVSSLVSTGANTDTQYFGPGTRLTVL.

J is TRBJ2-7 and V is TRBV5-6; 8 bases fit TRBD1. The tail of the sequence fits TRBJ2-5 better, so the J call may be wrong. The CDR3 runs to 14 residues. CDR1 and CDR2 (germline): SGHDT, YYEEEE. In nucleotides, the CDR3 is TGTGCCAGCAGCTGGCCAGGGGGCGGAGAGACCCAGTACTTC. Translated, it gives CASSWPGGGETQYF.

The chain has TRBV5-1 and TRBJ2-5; D is possibly TRBD2 (6 bases). The CDR3 totals 14 residues. Trimming took 4 bases from V and 2 from J, leaving 12 bases between them. Germline V gene sequence: CDR1 SGHRS, CDR2 YFSETQ. The chain's CDR3 is CASSHYGTQETQYF. The CDR3 DNA sequence: TGCGCCAGCAGCCATTACGGGACTCAAGAGACCCAGTACTTC.

This clonotype appeared many times. The V gene is TRBV6-5, the J gene TRBJ2-1; possible D gene TRBD1, 6 bases. The CDR3 runs 14 residues. The V end lost 2 bases, the J end lost 2 bases, and 7 bases lay between the germline ends. Germline V gives CDR1 MNHEY, CDR2 SVGAGI. The CDR3 loop reads CASSYGGAYNEQFF. Written as DNA, the CDR3 is TGTGCCAGCAGTTACGGGGGCGCCTACAATGAGCAGTTCTTC.

The chain uses TRBV19 and TRBJ1-3, with a weak D call TRBD1 (5 bases). V lost 8 bases and J lost 2, with 10 bases in between. Per germline, CDR1 LNHDA and CDR2 SQIVND (reference sequence). There are 13 residues in the CDR3. The CDR3 nucleotides read TGTGCCAGTTTACAGGACGCTGGAAACACCATATATTTT. Translated, it gives CASLQDAGNTIYF.

The table lists this clonotype with a few counts. The chain carries TRBV6-5 and TRBJ2-2; D gene unclear. The CDR3 length is 15 residues. Trimming took 6 bases from V and 3 from J, leaving 14 bases between them. CDR1 is MNHEY, CDR2 SVGAGI, per germline. In nucleotides, the CDR3 is TGTGCCAGCAGAGGCCCAGGACGGGACACCGGGGAGCTGTTTTTT. Translation: CASRGPGRDTGELFF.

At least ten counts were recorded for this clonotype. J is TRBJ2-3 and V is TRBV2; 7 nucleotides line up with TRBD2. Germline V gene lookup returns CDR1 SNHLY and CDR2 FYNNEI. V gave up 8 bases and J gave up 2 bases; unmatched junction bases: 7. The CDR3 spans 14 residues. The chain's CDR3 is CASGRLADTDTQYF. CDR3 nucleotides: TGTGCCAGCGGGAGGCTAGCGGACACAGATACGCAGTATTTT.